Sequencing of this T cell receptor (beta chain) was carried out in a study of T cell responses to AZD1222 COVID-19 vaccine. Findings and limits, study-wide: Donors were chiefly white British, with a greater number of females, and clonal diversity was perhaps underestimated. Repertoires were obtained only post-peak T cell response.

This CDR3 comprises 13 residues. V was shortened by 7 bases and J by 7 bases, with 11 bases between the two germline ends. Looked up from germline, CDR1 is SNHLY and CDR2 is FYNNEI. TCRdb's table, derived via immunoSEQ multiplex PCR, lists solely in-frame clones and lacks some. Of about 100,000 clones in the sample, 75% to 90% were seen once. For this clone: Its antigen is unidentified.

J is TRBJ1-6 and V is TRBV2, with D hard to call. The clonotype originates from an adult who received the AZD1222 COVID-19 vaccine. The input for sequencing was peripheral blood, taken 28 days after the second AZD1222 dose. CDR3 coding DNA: TGTGCCAGCAAGGGCGTGGGAAATTCACCCCTCCACTTT. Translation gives CASKGVGNSPLHF.